The 23 T cell receptor beta chains below all came from one sample that was sequenced in a study of cytomegalovirus exposure and HLA in healthy donors. The PCR contained 60 Vbeta and 13 Jbeta primers. Sequencing was performed with immunoSEQ multiplex PCR; in TCRdb, only in-frame clones are kept and a portion is missing. The sample has some 150,000 clones, roughly 80% seen once. What was sequenced was PBMCs. The receptor set was obtained from a woman aged 40 to 49 in good health and CMV-seronegative.

V is TRBV9 and J is TRBJ2-5; 11 bases map to TRBD1. The CDR3 contains 16 residues. Trimming removed 4 bases from V and 2 bases from J; junction bases left unmatched: 7. Germline CDR1 SGDLS, CDR2 YYNGEE. CDR3 protein: CASSPGTGGQQETQYF. The CDR3 DNA reads as TGTGCCAGCAGCCCCGGGACAGGGGGTCAGCAAGAGACCCAGTACTTC.

This chain links TRBV11-3 with TRBJ1-1, with 8 bases identical to TRBD1. Losses at the gene ends were 10 bases for V and 1 base for J; bases not matched to a gene: 8. The CDR3 runs to 14 residues. Per germline, CDR1 SGHNT and CDR2 YENEEA. This CDR3 is CATKDREGNTEAFF. The CDR3 coding sequence is TGTGCCACTAAGGACAGGGAAGGGAACACTGAAGCTTTCTTT.

The rearrangement uses TRBV5-4 and TRBJ2-5, with TRBD1 identical over 12 bases. This CDR3 has 15 residues. The germline gives CDR1 SGHNT, CDR2 YYREEE (reference sequence). V lost 4 bases to trimming and J lost 4 bases; unmatched junction nucleotides: 5. CDR3 DNA sequence: TGTGCCAGCAGCGGCTGGGACAGGGGGCCAGAGACCCAGTACTTC. Protein product: CASSGWDRGPETQYF.

This clone has a single count. The chain employs TRBV9 and TRBJ2-3; 8 nucleotides line up with TRBD1. This CDR3 contains 16 residues. In germline, CDR1 is SGDLS, CDR2 YYNGEE. V gave up 2 bases and J gave up 2 bases; unmatched junction bases: 7. CDR3: CASSVTNRGDTDTQYF. The CDR3 nucleotides are TGTGCCAGCAGCGTTACAAACAGGGGGGACACAGATACGCAGTATTTT.

The V gene is TRBV6-5, the J gene TRBJ1-1, with D tentatively TRBD1 (6 bases). Per the germline V gene, CDR1 is MNHEY and CDR2 is SVGAGI. Trimming stripped 4 bases from V and 2 bases from J, with 17 bases between. The CDR3 is made up of 16 amino acids. CDR3 region: CASSSLRGGLNTEAFF. For the CDR3, the DNA is TGTGCCAGCAGTTCCCTAAGGGGGGGGCTAAACACTGAAGCTTTCTTT.

The chain recombines TRBV10-2 with TRBJ1-5, with D perhaps TRBD1 (5 bases). The length of the CDR3 is 12 residues. The V end was cut by 8 bases, the J end by 7 bases, with 12 bases between. Germline loops: CDR1 WSHSY, CDR2 SAAADI. CDR3 residues: CASGASLQPQHF. The CDR3 region has the DNA TGCGCCAGCGGGGCATCCCTACAGCCCCAGCATTTT.

The J gene is TRBJ2-5, the V gene TRBV7-6, with TRBD2 matching 8 bases. Losses at the gene ends were 6 bases for V and 4 bases for J; bases not matched to a gene: 10. Per the germline V gene, CDR1 is SGHVS and CDR2 is FNYEAQ. This CDR3 is built from 15 residues. The chain's CDR3 is CASRAKREILETQYF. The CDR3 bases are TGTGCCAGCAGGGCGAAGCGGGAGATCTTAGAGACCCAGTACTTC.

The chain employs TRBV27 and TRBJ2-2; a weak D match, TRBD1 (6 bases). CDR3 size: 16 residues. V gave up 9 bases and J gave up 4 bases, with 21 bases separating them. Germline V gives CDR1 MNHEY, CDR2 SMNVEV (reference sequence). The CDR3 nucleotides are TGTGCCAGTTCGGAGTACCCAGGGGTTACCACCGGGGAGCTGTTTTTT. Its protein is CASSEYPGVTTGELFF.

This chain connects TRBV25-1 to TRBJ1-2; 9 positions match TRBD1. The V segment lost 6 bases and the J segment 5 bases; nucleotides outside the gene matches: 7. Germline CDR1 and CDR2: MGHDK and SYGVNS. CDR3 length: 14 residues. The CDR3 DNA reads as TGTGCCAGCAGCGCACAGGGGGCGGAATATGGCTACACCTTC. Translated: CASSAQGAEYGYTF.

The J gene is TRBJ2-7, the V gene TRBV28, with TRBD2 matching 14 bases. The CDR3 length is 15 residues. Germline loops: CDR1 MDHEN, CDR2 SYDVKM. Trimming took 7 bases from V and 2 from J; bases not matched to a gene: 4. The CDR3 loop reads CASTGLAGAPYEQYF. The CDR3 DNA reads TGTGCCAGCACGGGACTAGCGGGAGCCCCCTACGAGCAGTACTTC.

This rearrangement joins TRBV6-1 to TRBJ2-7; the D is unclear. Germline CDR1 is MNHNS and CDR2 is SASEGT. The CDR3 is 13 amino acids. V lost 8 bases and J lost 5, with 16 bases in between. The CDR3 is CASAVTLRDEQYF. The DNA of the CDR3 is TGTGCCAGCGCTGTAACTCTTCGGGACGAGCAGTACTTC.

This clone was found once. The chain carries TRBV11-3 and TRBJ2-1; TRBD2 aligns across 11 bases. Germline CDR1 is SGHNT and CDR2 is YENEEA. The CDR3 covers 16 residues. The V and J ends lost 5 bases and 10 bases, in that order; junction bases with no gene match: 13. In DNA, the CDR3 is TGTGCCAGCAGCCCAACCCCCACTAGCGGGAGTGACGAGCAGTTCTTC. Residues: CASSPTPTSGSDEQFF.

This clone was seen more than once but under ten times. This chain uses TRBV13 with TRBJ1-3; no clear D. The CDR3 contains 17 residues. The V gene lost 4 bases and the J gene lost 0 bases, with 16 bases spanning the gap. The germline V gene has CDR1 PRHDT and CDR2 FYEKMQ (reference sequence). The CDR3 bases are TGTGCCAGCAGCTCAGTCACTCCGGGAGGCTCTGGAAACACCATATATTTT. It codes for CASSSVTPGGSGNTIYF.

The V call is TRBV5-6, the J call TRBJ1-1, with 7 bases aligning to TRBD1. This CDR3 contains 14 residues. CDR1 SGHDT and CDR2 YYEEEE come from the germline V gene. The trim removed 1 base at V and 7 bases at J, leaving 7 bases unmatched. The CDR3 is CASSLRAGGIEAFF. The CDR3 DNA sequence: TGTGCCAGCAGCTTGAGGGCAGGGGGGATTGAAGCTTTCTTT. The whole variable domain, filled in from reference TRBV5-6 and TRBJ1-1, reads DAGVTQSPTHLIKTRGQQVTLRCSPKSGHDTVSWYQQALGQGPQFIFQYYEEEERQRGNFPDRFSGHQFPNYSSELNVNALLLGDSALYLCASSLRAGGIEAFFGQGTRLTVV.

The chain employs TRBV5-1 and TRBJ1-1; 9 bases are shared with TRBD1. Germline-derived CDR1 and CDR2 are SGHRS and YFSETQ. Germline trimming cut 8 bases from V and 5 bases from J; bases unmatched to any gene: 13. This CDR3 is built from 15 residues. In DNA form, the CDR3 reads TGCGCCAGAGGACGGACAGGGGAACCCCCAACTGAAGCTTTCTTT. As protein: CARGRTGEPPTEAFF.

J is TRBJ2-3 and V is TRBV2; the match to TRBD2 covers 7 bases. The length of the CDR3 is 15 residues. Trimming took 4 bases from V and 6 from J; bases not matched to a gene: 10. Germline assignment: CDR1 SNHLY and CDR2 FYNNEI. CDR3 sequence reads: CASSGGLPAADTQYF. The CDR3 nucleotides read TGTGCCAGCAGTGGGGGACTACCTGCGGCGGATACGCAGTATTTT.

This clone was counted between two and nine times. The chain links TRBV5-1 to TRBJ2-7; a possible D gene is TRBD2 (6 bases). Germline V gene sequence: CDR1 SGHRS, CDR2 YFSETQ. The CDR3 is 16 residues long. V lost 2 bases, J lost 6 bases, and 21 bases lay in between. Written as DNA, the CDR3 is TGCGCCAGCAGCTTTATTGTCGGGGAGGAGGGGCCCGAGCAGTACTTC. This sequence encodes CASSFIVGEEGPEQYF.

This clone was observed once. The gene calls are TRBV20-1 and TRBJ1-2, with D possibly being TRBD1 (5 bases). Deletions cut 4 bases from V and 6 bases from J, with 9 bases between. The germline CDR1 and CDR2 sequences are DFQATT and SNEGSKA (reference sequence). This CDR3 has 11 amino acids. The CDR3 sequence: CSAMGGNGYTF. CDR3 bases: TGCAGTGCTATGGGGGGAAATGGCTACACCTTC.

This clone appeared a few times. The chain uses TRBV18 and TRBJ1-1, with D hard to call. Trimming removed 2 bases at V and 0 bases at J, with 4 bases between. The CDR3 is 13 residues long. CDR1 is KGHSH and CDR2 is LQKENI in the germline V gene. The DNA of the CDR3 is TGTGCCAGCTCACCAGGCATGAACACTGAAGCTTTCTTT. Translation gives CASSPGMNTEAFF.

The chain carries TRBV6-6 and TRBJ1-5; maybe TRBD1 (6 bases). The CDR3 covers 16 residues. Trimming cost V 6 bases and J 0 bases, with 15 bases left between them. CDR1 is MNHNY, CDR2 SVGAGI, per germline (reference sequence). The DNA of the CDR3 is TGTGCCAGCAGCCTACTAGGGACACTTAGCAATCAGCCCCAGCATTTT. Its protein is CASSLLGTLSNQPQHF.

This chain uses TRBV2 with TRBJ2-2; TRBD2 matches at 11 bases. The CDR3 runs to 15 residues. From germline, CDR1 is SNHLY and CDR2 FYNNEI. With 6 bases clipped from V and 5 bases from J, the junction kept 5 bases outside the gene matches. Here the CDR3 reads CASSQGLAATGELFF. CDR3 sequence (DNA): TGTGCCAGCAGCCAGGGACTAGCGGCAACCGGGGAGCTGTTTTTT.

The chain combines TRBV11-3 with TRBJ1-1; D call uncertain. Germline CDR1 SGHNT, CDR2 YENEEA. V lost 2 bases to trimming and J lost 4 bases, with 11 bases between them. The CDR3 loop spans 14 amino acids. CDR3 sequence reads: CASSLPPGSTEAFF. As DNA, the CDR3 is TGTGCCAGCAGCTTACCCCCCGGGAGCACTGAAGCTTTCTTT.

V is TRBV9 and J is TRBJ2-2; 11 bases fit TRBD1. The germline V gene has CDR1 SGDLS and CDR2 YYNGEE. CDR3 size: 15 residues. The ends lost 4 bases at V and 7 bases at J; junction bases unmatched: 6. The CDR3 bases are TGTGCCAGCAGCCCGGGACAGGGGGTAAACGGGGAGCTGTTTTTT. As protein: CASSPGQGVNGELFF.